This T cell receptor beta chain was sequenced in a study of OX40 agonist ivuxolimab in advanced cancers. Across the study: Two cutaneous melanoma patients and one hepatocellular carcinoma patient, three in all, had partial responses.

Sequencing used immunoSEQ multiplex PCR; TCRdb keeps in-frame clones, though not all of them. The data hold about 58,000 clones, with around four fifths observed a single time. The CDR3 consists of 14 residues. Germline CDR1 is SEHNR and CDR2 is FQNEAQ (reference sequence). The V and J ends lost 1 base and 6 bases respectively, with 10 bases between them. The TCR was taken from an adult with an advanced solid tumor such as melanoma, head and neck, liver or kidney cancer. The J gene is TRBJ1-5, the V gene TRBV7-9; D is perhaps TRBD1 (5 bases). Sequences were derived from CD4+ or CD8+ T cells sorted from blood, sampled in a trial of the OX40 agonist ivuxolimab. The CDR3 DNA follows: TGTGCCAGCAGCTTAGGGCAGGGTGGTCAGCCCCAGCATTTT. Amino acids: CASSLGQGGQPQHF.